Shown below are 27 T cell receptor beta chains from a single sample sequenced in a study of cytomegalovirus exposure and HLA in healthy donors. In the PCR, 60 Vbeta and 13 Jbeta primers were used. This table comes from immunoSEQ multiplex PCR, and its TCRdb copy is limited to in-frame clones, with some not included. The table includes about 150,000 clones, 75% to 80% detected once. Sequencing was performed on PBMCs. The receptor source for this set is a woman under 40 in good health and CMV-seronegative.

The chain uses TRBV5-1 and TRBJ2-3, with 9 positions matching TRBD1. Germline-derived CDR1 and CDR2 are SGHRS and YFSETQ. With 7 bases clipped from V and 2 bases from J, the junction kept 5 bases outside the gene matches. The CDR3 has 14 amino acids. CDR3 DNA sequence: TGCGCCAGCGGGACAGGGAAATCCACAGATACGCAGTATTTT. It encodes CASGTGKSTDTQYF.

The gene calls are TRBV2 and TRBJ1-1, with D possibly TRBD1 on 5 matching bases. In germline, CDR1 is SNHLY, CDR2 FYNNEI. This CDR3 is 13 amino acids long. Trimming took 4 bases from V and 6 from J, leaving 12 bases between them. The CDR3 region is CASSGQLVSEAFF. CDR3 nucleotides: TGTGCCAGCAGTGGACAGTTAGTTTCTGAAGCTTTCTTT. Full variable domain (outside the CDR3, taken from reference TRBV2 and TRBJ1-1): EPEVTQTPSHQVTQMGQEVILRCVPISNHLYFYWYRQILGQKVEFLVSFYNNEISEKSEIFDDQFSVERPDGSNFTLKIRSTKLEDSAMYFCASSGQLVSEAFFGQGTRLTVV.

This clone was counted only a few times. The chain joins TRBV6-4 to TRBJ1-1; tentative D call: TRBD1 (6 bases). V dropped 5 bases and J dropped 4 bases, with 14 bases sitting between them. Germline CDR1 is MRHNA and CDR2 is SNTAGT. CDR3 length: 14 residues. The CDR3 DNA is TGTGCCAGCAGTAGTGGGGGCGAAGGCACTGAAGCTTTCTTT. This gives the protein CASSSGGEGTEAFF.

The V and J genes are TRBV6-1 and TRBJ2-1, with D tentatively TRBD2 (6 bases). The V and J ends lost 1 base and 0 bases respectively, with 16 bases between them. The CDR3 totals 18 residues. In germline, CDR1 is MNHNS, CDR2 SASEGT. CDR3 in DNA: TGTGCCAGCAGTGAAGACGGAGTACGGGGGTTCTCCTACAATGAGCAGTTCTTC. Translated: CASSEDGVRGFSYNEQFF.

This clone was seen a single time. The genes are TRBV5-6 and TRBJ2-2; a weak D match, TRBD1 (6 bases). Trimming cost V 1 base and J 3 bases, with 13 bases left between them. CDR3 length: 16 amino acids. In germline, CDR1 is SGHDT, CDR2 YYEEEE. In nucleotides, the CDR3 is TGTGCCAGCAGCTTGTGGATCGGACAGTACACCGGGGAGCTGTTTTTT. It is translated as CASSLWIGQYTGELFF.

The CDR3 nucleotides are TGTGCCAGCAGCCGTGCTGGCGGCACTGAAGCTTTCTTT. Translating gives CASSRAGGTEAFF. The J gene is TRBJ1-1, the V gene TRBV9, with D uncertain. V shed 4 bases and J shed 4 bases, with 11 bases lying between them. CDR1 and CDR2 from the germline V gene are SGDLS and YYNGEE. CDR3 length: 13 residues. The whole variable domain, remainder taken from reference TRBV9 and TRBJ1-1, is DSGVTQTPKHLITATGQRVTLRCSPRSGDLSVYWYQQSLDQGLQFLIQYYNGEERAKGNILERFSAQQFPDLHSELNLSSLELGDSALYFCASSRAGGTEAFFGQGTRLTVV.

This chain links TRBV2 with TRBJ1-5, with 9 bases identical to TRBD1. CDR1 SNHLY and CDR2 FYNNEI come from the germline V gene. The CDR3 sequence is 16 residues long. Trimming removed 5 bases from V and 5 bases from J; junction bases left unmatched: 10. The CDR3, as DNA: TGTGCCAGCAGTCTGCCGTGGAGACAGGGGGATCAGCCCCAGCATTTT. Encoded protein: CASSLPWRQGDQPQHF.

The rearrangement joins TRBV2 to TRBJ2-3; 7 bases align to TRBD1. Per germline, CDR1 SNHLY and CDR2 FYNNEI. V shed 6 bases, J shed 0 bases, and the junction held 12 bases outside the gene matches. The CDR3 extends over 17 amino acids. This CDR3 is CASSKGQEGLSTDTQYF. The CDR3, as DNA: TGTGCCAGCAGCAAAGGACAGGAAGGGCTTAGCACAGATACGCAGTATTTT.

The chain combines TRBV11-3 with TRBJ1-1; D uncertain. The V gene's germline CDR1 is SGHNT and CDR2 YENEEA. Trimming shortened V by 1 base and J by 7 bases, and 10 bases separated the two germline ends. The CDR3 covers 13 residues. The CDR3 region is CASSLVALGEAFF. The CDR3 DNA is TGTGCCAGCAGCTTAGTAGCGCTGGGTGAAGCTTTCTTT.

DNA of the CDR3: TGTGCCAGCAGCTTAGGGACAGGGGTAACCGGGGAGCTGTTTTTT. It translates to CASSLGTGVTGELFF. V is TRBV7-6 and J is TRBJ2-2, with 9 bases identical to TRBD1. The CDR3 totals 15 residues. The germline V gene encodes CDR1 SGHVS and CDR2 FNYEAQ. V trimming: 1 base; J trimming: 5 bases; junction bases outside the gene matches: 2.

The J gene is TRBJ2-2, the V gene TRBV7-3, with a weak D call TRBD1 (5 bases). With 6 bases removed from V and 4 bases from J, the gap between germline ends came to 21 bases. Per the germline V gene, CDR1 is SGHTA and CDR2 is FQGTGA. The length of the CDR3 is 17 residues. The CDR3 DNA follows: TGTGCCAGCAGTCACCAAGGGGCAGGGTTGAGCACCGGGGAGCTGTTTTTT. Translation gives CASSHQGAGLSTGELFF.

This chain links TRBV7-3 with TRBJ2-2; possibly TRBD1 for D (6 bases). The CDR3 covers 14 residues. Trimming stripped 2 bases from V and 6 bases from J, with 10 bases between. Germline V gene sequence: CDR1 SGHTA, CDR2 FQGTGA. The CDR3 DNA sequence: TGTGCCAGCAGCTTATTTCAGGGGTCCGGGGAGCTGTTTTTT. The encoded protein is CASSLFQGSGELFF.

The CDR3 coding sequence is TGTGCCATCAGTATCAGGGACAGGGGGTTCAACTATGGCTACACCTTC. Translated: CAISIRDRGFNYGYTF. This chain links TRBV10-3 with TRBJ1-2, with TRBD1 identical over 11 bases. Per the germline V gene, CDR1 is ENHRY and CDR2 is SYGVKD. V shed 5 bases and J 2 bases; nucleotides not matched to a gene: 7. The CDR3 is 16 residues long.

The chain joins TRBV7-9 to TRBJ2-5; TRBD1 aligns across 8 bases. The length of the CDR3 is 15 residues. With V trimmed by 2 bases and J by 5 bases, 7 bases remained unmatched. Germline assignment: CDR1 SEHNR and CDR2 FQNEAQ (reference sequence). CDR3 amino acids: CASSLSSTGVETQYF. The CDR3 nucleotides read TGTGCCAGCAGCTTATCATCGACAGGGGTGGAGACCCAGTACTTC.

The gene calls are TRBV18 and TRBJ2-1; the match to TRBD1 covers 9 bases. Germline assignment: CDR1 KGHSH and CDR2 LQKENI. The CDR3 loop spans 16 amino acids. V lost 0 bases, J lost 8 bases, and 8 bases stayed unmatched. CDR3 sequence reads: CASSPPLQGAFDEQFF. CDR3 in DNA: TGTGCCAGCTCACCACCTCTACAGGGGGCATTCGATGAGCAGTTCTTC.

In nucleotides, the CDR3 is TGTGCCATCAGACATCAGGGGGGGAACACTGAAGCTTTCTTT. Its protein product is CAIRHQGGNTEAFF. The rearrangement links TRBV10-3 to TRBJ1-1; 7 nucleotides agree with TRBD1. The CDR3 is 14 residues long. Germline V gene sequence: CDR1 ENHRY, CDR2 SYGVKD. V shed 6 bases, J shed 1 base, and the junction held 5 bases outside the gene matches.

V is TRBV7-2 and J is TRBJ2-2, with 11 bases that match TRBD1. J lost 4 bases, V lost 4 bases, and 11 bases had no gene match. Looked up from germline, CDR1 is SGHTA and CDR2 is FQGNSA. The length of the CDR3 is 18 residues. The CDR3 coding sequence is TGTGCCAGCAGCTCTCCTGGGGGGACAGGGGGGGTCACCGGGGAGCTGTTTTTT. Its protein is CASSSPGGTGGVTGELFF.

This chain joins TRBV7-8 and TRBJ2-7, with 11 positions matching TRBD1. Germline V lookup: CDR1 SGHVS, CDR2 FQNEAQ. V lost 4 bases, J lost 4 bases, and 12 bases stayed unmatched. This CDR3 has 17 residues. The CDR3 DNA reads as TGTGCCAGCAGCTCGATTAAGACGGGACAGGGGGTATACGAGCAGTACTTC. Protein sequence: CASSSIKTGQGVYEQYF.

The rearrangement links TRBV6-5 to TRBJ2-1; 9 nucleotides agree with TRBD1. Germline values: CDR1 MNHEY, CDR2 SVGAGI. CDR3 size: 16 residues. J gave up 4 bases and V 2 bases, and 6 bases lay outside the gene matches. CDR3 loop: CASSYPTGQGYNEQFF. DNA for the CDR3: TGTGCCAGCAGTTACCCGACAGGACAGGGGTACAATGAGCAGTTCTTC.

This chain connects TRBV7-9 to TRBJ1-1; TRBD1 matches at 8 bases. V lost 1 base and J lost 8; bases outside the gene matches: 6. The germline gives CDR1 SEHNR, CDR2 FQNEAQ (reference sequence). The CDR3 is 14 amino acids. The CDR3 here is CASSLVGTGSEAFF. The CDR3 DNA sequence: TGTGCCAGCAGCTTAGTCGGGACAGGCTCAGAAGCTTTCTTT.

The chain carries TRBV28 and TRBJ2-5, with 8 bases that match TRBD2. The CDR3 has 15 residues. V dropped 6 bases and J dropped 5; count of bases not matched to a gene: 11. Germline V lookup: CDR1 MDHEN, CDR2 SYDVKM. Written as DNA, the CDR3 is TGTGCCAGCAGCAGTTTTGGGGGCGGGGGGGAGACCCAGTACTTC. Translated: CASSSFGGGGETQYF.

This clone is a singleton in its sample. The V gene is TRBV19, the J gene TRBJ1-1; TRBD1 aligns across 12 bases. The length of the CDR3 is 16 residues. V shed 4 bases and J 5 bases; nucleotides not matched to a gene: 8. The V gene's germline CDR1 is LNHDA and CDR2 SQIVND (reference sequence). CDR3 nucleotide sequence: TGTGCCAGTAGTACAACCACGGGACAGGGGGCAACTGAAGCTTTCTTT. Protein sequence: CASSTTTGQGATEAFF.

This chain joins TRBV5-1 and TRBJ1-5; TRBD1 agrees at 7 bases. CDR3 length equals 13 residues. With 2 bases clipped from V and 5 bases from J, the junction kept 1 base outside the gene matches. The germline V gene has CDR1 SGHRS and CDR2 YFSETQ. This chain's CDR3 is CASSLTGDQPQHF. The CDR3 DNA is TGCGCCAGCAGCTTAACAGGGGATCAGCCCCAGCATTTT.

The chain uses TRBV28 and TRBJ2-7; D is perhaps TRBD1 (6 bases). V was pared by 2 bases and J by 2 bases, with 13 bases between. This CDR3 has 15 residues. The germline gives CDR1 MDHEN, CDR2 SYDVKM. CDR3 loop: CASSLTLRTAYEQYF. The CDR3 DNA reads as TGTGCCAGCAGTTTAACTCTGCGGACAGCCTACGAGCAGTACTTC.

This clone showed up just a few times. The chain uses TRBV5-1 and TRBJ2-3, with unresolved D. With 0 bases removed from V and 3 bases from J, the gap between germline ends came to 8 bases. Germline V gene data show CDR1 as SGHRS and CDR2 as YFSETQ. CDR3 length: 14 residues. The CDR3 sequence is CASSLGSGTDTQYF. The DNA of the CDR3 is TGCGCCAGCAGCTTGGGTTCCGGGACAGATACGCAGTATTTT.

This clone was detected once. J is TRBJ2-1 and V is TRBV6-6; D ambiguous. Germline CDR1 is MNHNY and CDR2 is SVGAGI (reference sequence). V shed 7 bases and J shed 2 bases, with 15 bases lying between them. The CDR3 is 15 residues long. The CDR3 coding sequence is TGTGCCAGCACACCGAGAAATTCCCCCTACAATGAGCAGTTCTTC. The encoded protein is CASTPRNSPYNEQFF.

Here the CDR3 DNA reads TGTGCCAGCAGTTTACGGGGGACCGGTGGCTACACCTTC. Encoded protein: CASSLRGTGGYTF. The chain links TRBV27 to TRBJ1-2, with D possibly being TRBD1 (5 bases). The CDR3 length is 13 residues. Trimming took 2 bases from V and 7 from J, leaving 11 bases between them. Germline-derived CDR1 and CDR2 are MNHEY and SMNVEV (reference sequence).